This entry is about one T cell receptor beta chain. The source of the sample is a study of CD8 T cells in Susac syndrome. The overall study: When their blood was taken, patients with Susac syndrome were therapy-naive, taking corticosteroids, or taking intravenous immunoglobulin alone.

Reverse transcription used roughly 0.5 to 1 ug RNA and random hexamers. The method of amplification for TCR beta CDR3 was immunoSEQ multiplex PCR, covering 54 Vbeta and 13 Jbeta. Using its own MiXCR run on the immunoSEQ multiplex PCR reads, TCRdb lists one record per CDR3 protein. The profile covers tens of thousands of distinct CDR3 sequences, with just over 90% appearing a single time and less than 0.16% taken by the ten largest. The patients with Susac syndrome satisfied recently defined diagnostic criteria for either definite or probable disease. The CD8+ and CD4+ T cells were negatively isolated, with the TEMRA cells enriched by FACS. This CDR3 is 11 amino acids long. The ends were cut back, 4 bases at V and 8 bases at J, with 5 bases in the middle. CDR1 is KGHDR and CDR2 is SFDVKD in the germline V gene.

The receptor's source is a human donor with Susac syndrome. The chain employs TRBV24-1 and TRBJ2-1; D remains unclear. The source material was CD4+ T cells from PBMCs. CDR3 region: CATSEKDEQFF. The CDR3 DNA reads as TGTGCCACCAGTGAAAAGGATGAGCAGTTCTTC.